A single sample gave rise to the 22 T cell receptor beta chains below, sequenced in a study of monozygotic twins with inflammatory bowel disease (dated by TCRdb to the late 2010s). Receptors were amplified or captured by 5' RACE. The sequencing machine was an Illumina HiSeq 2500. Each entry corresponds to one CDR3 protein sequence from reads that TCRdb reprocessed, and DNA is not given. The sample's own table lists hundreds of thousands of distinct CDR3 sequences. Of the sample, roughly 2.3% is held by the ten largest clones. Sequencing was done on a sample of blood. These receptors came from a human donor with ulcerative colitis or Crohn's disease, or a healthy co-twin of an affected twin (not recorded which).

The gene calls are TRBV5-1 and TRBJ2-7; without DNA, the TCRdb call of TRBD1 cannot be checked. The germline gives CDR1 SGHRS, CDR2 YFSETQ. This CDR3 has 15 amino acids. The CDR3 spells CASSPTGDNVYEQYF. Based on the CDR3 plus reference TRBV5-1 and TRBJ2-7, the full variable domain is KAGVTQTPRYLIKTRGQQVTLSCSPISGHRSVSWYQQTPGQGLQFLFEYFSETQRNKGNFPGRFSGRQFSNSRSEMNVSTLELGDSALYLCASSPTGDNVYEQYFGPGTRLTVT.

V gene TRBV11-2 combines with J gene TRBJ2-1; TCRdb calls TRBD2, which cannot be checked without DNA. This CDR3 is 20 amino acids long. Germline V lookup: CDR1 SGHAT, CDR2 FQNNGV. The CDR3 reads CASSFMGGLAAPSSYNEQFF.

The rearrangement links TRBV6-1 to TRBJ1-5. Germline V gene sequence: CDR1 MNHNS, CDR2 SASEGT. The CDR3 extends over 17 amino acids. CDR3 amino acids: CASSVSTQLHGNQPQHF.

The CDR3 sequence is CASSLDGIYNEQFF. V and J are TRBV28 and TRBJ2-1. This CDR3 region has 14 residues. Germline CDR1 and CDR2: MDHEN and SYDVKM. The full variable domain, in which reference TRBV28 and TRBJ2-1 provide the parts outside the CDR3, is DVKVTQSSRYLVKRTGEKVFLECVQDMDHENMFWYRQDPGLGLRLIYFSYDVKMKEKGDIPEGYSVSREKKERFSLILESASTNQTSMYLCASSLDGIYNEQFFGPGTRLTVL.

CDR3 region: CAITSSGGGRETQYF. V gene TRBV10-3 combines with J gene TRBJ2-5; TCRdb gives TRBD2 as the D gene, but with no DNA this cannot be confirmed. The CDR3 contains 15 residues. Germline CDR1 ENHRY, CDR2 SYGVKD.

V and J are TRBV12-3 or TRBV12-4 and TRBJ2-7. This CDR3 region has 14 residues. CDR3 protein: CASSFRQSSYEQYF.

This chain joins TRBV12-3 or TRBV12-4 and TRBJ2-1; TCRdb calls TRBD2, which cannot be checked without DNA. The CDR3 runs to 15 residues. CDR3 protein: CASSLTSGRYNEQFF.

J is TRBJ2-7 and V is TRBV5-1; TCRdb indicates TRBD2, and absent DNA this call remains unverified. Per germline, CDR1 SGHRS and CDR2 YFSETQ. There are 15 residues in the CDR3. This CDR3 is CASSLDIAGWDPQYF.

This chain connects TRBV7-2 to TRBJ2-5; lacking DNA, the TRBD2 call made by TCRdb goes unchecked. Germline loops: CDR1 SGHTA, CDR2 FQGNSA. This CDR3 region has 16 residues. The CDR3 region is CASSPLAGGLGETQYF. The complete variable domain, with remaining parts taken from reference TRBV7-2 and TRBJ2-5, reads GAGVSQSPSNKVTEKGKDVELRCDPISGHTALYWYRQSLGQGLEFLIYFQGNSAPDKSGLPSDRFSAERTGGSVSTLTIQRTQQEDSAVYLCASSPLAGGLGETQYFGPGTRLLVL.

The J gene is TRBJ1-6, the V gene TRBV7-2; TCRdb's D gene call, TRBD1, goes unchecked for lack of DNA. Germline CDR1 SGHTA, CDR2 FQGNSA. This CDR3 contains 16 residues. The chain's CDR3 is CASSAQGQIKNSPLHF.

This chain connects TRBV7-6 to TRBJ2-5; as DNA is missing, the TRBD2 call by TCRdb cannot be tested. The CDR3 totals 13 residues. CDR1 is SGHVS, CDR2 FNYEAQ, per germline. This chain's CDR3 is CASSLRAVETQYF.

V and J are TRBV3-1 and TRBJ1-3; TCRdb lists TRBD1, though no DNA is available to test this call. Germline CDR1 reads LGHDT; CDR2 reads YNNKEL (reference sequence). There are 15 residues in the CDR3. The CDR3 here is CASSQGTGTGNTIYF.

V gene TRBV18 combines with J gene TRBJ1-2; TCRdb's D call, TRBD1, is unchecked because there is no DNA. The CDR3 runs 13 residues. CDR1 and CDR2 from the germline V gene are KGHSH and LQKENI. The CDR3 is CASSPVPGGGYTF.

The rearrangement uses TRBV3-1 and TRBJ2-7. CDR1 and CDR2 (germline): LGHDT, YNNKEL (reference sequence). The CDR3 is 12 amino acids. The CDR3 region is CASSQGLGEQYF.

The CDR3 loop reads CASSYKGANYGYTF. The chain links TRBV6-5 to TRBJ1-2. Germline assignment: CDR1 MNHEY and CDR2 SVGAGI. There are 14 residues in the CDR3.

J is TRBJ1-2 and V is TRBV29-1; the TCRdb call, TRBD1, lacks DNA for checking. The CDR3 is 13 amino acids. Germline CDR1 is SQVTM and CDR2 is ANQGSEA. CDR3 residues: CSVPGTGTYGYTF.

The chain is built from TRBV7-6 and TRBJ1-2. The CDR3 contains 13 residues. Germline-derived CDR1 and CDR2 are SGHVS and FNYEAQ. Here the CDR3 reads CASSFSAGGGYTF.

The CDR3: CASSPDRDEQFF. The chain has TRBV5-1 and TRBJ2-1; without DNA, the TCRdb call of TRBD1 cannot be checked. Germline values: CDR1 SGHRS, CDR2 YFSETQ. The CDR3 covers 12 residues.

V and J are TRBV7-9 and TRBJ1-4. CDR3 length: 14 residues. In germline, CDR1 is SEHNR, CDR2 FQNEAQ (reference sequence). CDR3 in amino acids: CASSPRDLNEKLFF.

J is TRBJ2-3 and V is TRBV6-1. The length of the CDR3 is 12 residues. Germline CDR1 reads MNHNS; CDR2 reads SASEGT. The CDR3: CASSEVRITQYF.

The chain has TRBV2 and TRBJ1-1. Germline CDR1 SNHLY, CDR2 FYNNEI. The CDR3 is 12 amino acids. This chain's CDR3 is CASKPENAEAFF.

The rearrangement uses TRBV18 and TRBJ2-1. The CDR3 runs 15 residues. CDR1 KGHSH and CDR2 LQKENI come from the germline V gene. CDR3 sequence reads: CASSLRMSSYNEQFF.